The 29 T cell receptor beta chains reported below all come from one sample, sequenced in a study of identical twins. In TCRdb, the 5' RACE reads were re-called with MiXCR into one record per CDR3 protein. Of 450,000 to 600,000 distinct CDR3 sequences in the sample, approximately 20% were seen once. Another study also made use of these data, one on yellow fever vaccine responses in identical twins.

What was sequenced was CD4+ T cells sorted from blood. All receptors come from a woman aged 18 to 35 in good health.

This clonotype was seen a handful of times. The J gene is TRBJ2-1, the V gene TRBV12-3 or TRBV12-4; 8 nucleotides match TRBD1. With V trimmed by 5 bases and J by 9 bases, 12 bases remained unmatched. CDR3 length equals 15 residues. CDR3 sequence: CASSPRGLVSGEQFF. In DNA form, the CDR3 reads TGTGCCAGCAGTCCCAGGGGGCTTGTGTCGGGTGAGCAGTTCTTC.

This clonotype was detected a few times. The chain joins TRBV12-3 or TRBV12-4 to TRBJ2-7, with 10 bases aligning to TRBD1. J gave up 3 bases and V 2 bases, and 4 bases lay outside the gene matches. This CDR3 has 15 residues. The CDR3 DNA reads as TGTGCCAGCAGTTTAACGGGACAGGGGTTCTACGAGCAGTACTTC. Amino acids: CASSLTGQGFYEQYF.

The chain carries TRBV12-3 or TRBV12-4 and TRBJ2-2, with D possibly being TRBD1 (5 bases). Trimming pared 4 bases from V and 4 bases from J, leaving 13 bases between. The CDR3 extends over 15 amino acids. CDR3 protein: CASSSRSGFTGELFF. CDR3 nucleotides: TGTGCCAGCAGTTCACGATCAGGGTTCACCGGGGAGCTGTTTTTT.

This clonotype was counted between two and nine times. The rearrangement joins TRBV12-3 or TRBV12-4 to TRBJ2-1; D might be TRBD1 or TRBD2, each matching 6 bases. With 7 bases removed from V and 4 bases from J, the gap between germline ends came to 17 bases. This CDR3 is built from 15 residues. The CDR3 DNA reads as TGTGCCAGCACCCTGGACGGGGGCCGATACAATGAGCAGTTCTTC. It is translated as CASTLDGGRYNEQFF.

V and J are TRBV7-6 and TRBJ2-5; D possibly corresponds to TRBD2 (5 bases). Deletions cut 5 bases from V and 5 bases from J, with 15 bases between. The CDR3 extends over 14 amino acids. Germline loops: CDR1 SGHVS, CDR2 FNYEAQ. The CDR3 here is CASSRRGLRETQYF. The DNA of the CDR3 is TGTGCCAGCAGCCGACGGGGTCTGAGGGAGACCCAGTACTTC. Variable domain in full (rest from reference TRBV7-6 and TRBJ2-5): GAGVSQSPRYKVTKRGQDVALRCDPISGHVSLYWYRQALGQGPEFLTYFNYEAQQDKSGLPNDRFSAERPEGSISTLTIQRTEQRDSAMYRCASSRRGLRETQYFGPGTRLLVL.

The V call is TRBV3-1, the J call TRBJ2-2; tentatively, D is TRBD2 (5 bases). Trimming took 6 bases from V and 7 from J, leaving 12 bases between them. This CDR3 comprises 13 residues. Germline loops: CDR1 LGHDT, CDR2 YNNKEL (reference sequence). The CDR3 is CASRSPGGGELFF. The DNA of the CDR3 is TGTGCCAGCAGATCCCCAGGAGGCGGGGAGCTGTTTTTT.

The chain uses TRBV10-3 and TRBJ2-5; D possibly corresponds to TRBD2 (5 bases). The CDR3 runs 15 residues. Deletions cut 1 base from V and 4 bases from J, with 13 bases between. CDR1 ENHRY and CDR2 SYGVKD come from the germline V gene. CDR3 DNA: TGTGCCATCAGTGAGTTTAGACTACCCACAGAGACCCAGTACTTC. Amino acid sequence: CAISEFRLPTETQYF.

The chain links TRBV7-8 to TRBJ2-1; TRBD1 aligns across 8 bases. Germline CDR1 SGHVS, CDR2 FQNEAQ. The CDR3 loop spans 15 amino acids. Trimming took 2 bases from V and 7 from J; bases not matched to a gene: 7. CDR3 loop: CASSLLYRGENEQFF. Written as DNA, the CDR3 is TGTGCCAGCAGCTTACTCTACAGGGGGGAAAATGAGCAGTTCTTC.

J is TRBJ1-2 and V is TRBV28; D remains unclear. Trimming took 4 bases from V and 7 from J, leaving 7 bases between them. The CDR3 contains 11 residues. Germline CDR1 is MDHEN and CDR2 is SYDVKM. In DNA form, the CDR3 reads TGTGCCAGCAGTTGGGTCCTTGGCTACACCTTC. It yields the protein CASSWVLGYTF.

This clonotype showed up just a few times. The chain is built from TRBV6-1 and TRBJ2-3, with TRBD2 identical over 7 bases. The V segment lost 2 bases and the J segment 5 bases; nucleotides outside the gene matches: 16. The CDR3 sequence is 18 residues long. Germline loops: CDR1 MNHNS, CDR2 SASEGT. CDR3 loop: CASSELYWGGGRGDTQYF. In DNA, the CDR3 is TGTGCCAGCAGTGAATTGTACTGGGGTGGCGGGAGAGGAGATACGCAGTATTTT.

This clonotype was observed a handful of times. The rearrangement links TRBV2 to TRBJ2-3; 10 bases are shared with TRBD2. The V segment lost 6 bases and the J segment 3 bases; nucleotides outside the gene matches: 6. CDR1 is SNHLY, CDR2 FYNNEI, per germline. This CDR3 is 15 amino acids long. The CDR3 loop is CASRKGLAVTDTQYF. The CDR3 nucleotides read TGTGCCAGCAGGAAAGGACTAGCGGTGACAGATACGCAGTATTTT.

The chain links TRBV2 to TRBJ2-1; 7 bases fit TRBD1. Looked up from germline, CDR1 is SNHLY and CDR2 is FYNNEI. This CDR3 has 12 amino acids. After removal of 9 bases from V and 9 bases from J, the junction contained 8 bases not matched to a gene. This chain's CDR3 is CARSTGFGEQFF. CDR3 bases: TGTGCCAGGTCGACAGGGTTCGGTGAGCAGTTCTTC.

This clonotype has just one count. The chain combines TRBV19 with TRBJ2-7, with 10 bases that match TRBD2. Trimming at V came to 3 bases and at J to 3 bases, leaving 5 bases not matched to a gene. This CDR3 is 15 amino acids long. Looked up from germline, CDR1 is LNHDA and CDR2 is SQIVND (reference sequence). CDR3: CASSILAGANYEQYF. The DNA for the CDR3 is TGTGCCAGTAGTATCCTAGCGGGAGCCAACTACGAGCAGTACTTC.

This clonotype was recorded once. V is TRBV10-3 and J is TRBJ2-1, with 11 nucleotides matching TRBD2. The CDR3 extends over 16 amino acids. Looked up from germline, CDR1 is ENHRY and CDR2 is SYGVKD. V was clipped by 5 bases and J by 1 base; unmatched bases: 4. CDR3 sequence (DNA): TGTGCCATCAGTATTAGCGGGAGGGATTCCTACAATGAGCAGTTCTTC. Translating gives CAISISGRDSYNEQFF.

This clonotype was seen a handful of times. V usage is TRBV7-9 and J usage is TRBJ2-3; 11 positions agree with TRBD2. Germline CDR1 SEHNR, CDR2 FQNEAQ (reference sequence). Unmatched junction bases numbered 8, after V lost 0 bases and J lost 6 bases. CDR3 length equals 17 residues. The CDR3 protein is CASSLALTSGRGDTQYF. CDR3 DNA: TGTGCCAGCAGCTTAGCGCTTACTAGCGGGAGAGGGGATACGCAGTATTTT.

The J gene is TRBJ1-5, the V gene TRBV12-3 or TRBV12-4; 8 positions match TRBD1. The J segment lost 1 base and the V segment lost 1 base, leaving 6 bases of the junction unmatched. This CDR3 region has 17 residues. CDR3 in DNA: TGTGCCAGCAGTTTAGTTGGACAGGGTTGGAGCAATCAGCCCCAGCATTTT. Translation: CASSLVGQGWSNQPQHF.

This clonotype was picked up a small number of times. The J gene is TRBJ2-5, the V gene TRBV7-9, with D tentatively TRBD1 or TRBD2 (5 bases each). The CDR3 consists of 16 residues. Per the germline V gene, CDR1 is SEHNR and CDR2 is FQNEAQ (reference sequence). Trimming pared 1 base from V and 0 bases from J, leaving 12 bases between. CDR3 in DNA: TGTGCCAGCAGCTTAGGGGACGTACCGGACCAAGAGACCCAGTACTTC. This encodes CASSLGDVPDQETQYF.

The V and J genes are TRBV5-4 and TRBJ1-6; D gene uncertain. The CDR3 runs 14 residues. The germline gives CDR1 SGHNT, CDR2 YYREEE (reference sequence). V lost 2 bases, J lost 5 bases, and 8 bases lay in between. The CDR3 sequence is CASSFRGDNSPLHF. CDR3 sequence (DNA): TGTGCCAGCAGCTTCCGGGGAGATAATTCACCCCTCCACTTT.

V gene TRBV12-3 or TRBV12-4 combines with J gene TRBJ2-7, with D unresolved. The V end lost 2 bases, the J end lost 6 bases, and 23 bases lay between the germline ends. The CDR3 extends over 17 amino acids. CDR3 sequence: CASSLPSSRVSGREQYV. The CDR3 DNA reads as TGTGCCAGCAGTTTACCGAGCTCCCGCGTTTCGGGCCGCGAGCAGTACGTC.

The genes are TRBV20-1 and TRBJ2-5; D not certain. V was pared by 3 bases and J by 5 bases, with 7 bases between. Germline CDR1 and CDR2: DFQATT and SNEGSKA (reference sequence). The CDR3 extends over 11 amino acids. CDR3 nucleotides: TGCAGTGCTAGTCAGATGGAGACCCAGTACTTC. Translated, it gives CSASQMETQYF.

The table lists this clonotype with a few counts. V is TRBV7-9 and J is TRBJ2-1; 10 bases align to TRBD2. This CDR3 contains 17 residues. The germline V gene has CDR1 SEHNR and CDR2 FQNEAQ (reference sequence). With 0 bases clipped from V and 5 bases from J, the junction kept 7 bases outside the gene matches. In DNA form, the CDR3 reads TGTGCCAGCAGCTTAGCGTCGGATAGCGGGAGGAACAATGAGCAGTTCTTC. Encoded protein: CASSLASDSGRNNEQFF.

V and J are TRBV5-1 and TRBJ2-3; D possibly corresponds to TRBD1 (5 bases). V was clipped by 0 bases and J by 6 bases, with 11 bases between them. The CDR3 sequence is 14 residues long. From germline, CDR1 is SGHRS and CDR2 YFSETQ. CDR3 sequence: CASSLDVGADTQYF. In DNA, the CDR3 is TGCGCCAGCAGCTTGGATGTAGGGGCGGATACGCAGTATTTT.

The J gene is TRBJ2-3, the V gene TRBV28; D remains ambiguous. Per germline, CDR1 MDHEN and CDR2 SYDVKM. V was trimmed by 3 bases and J by 7 bases, leaving 11 bases between them. This CDR3 spans 13 amino acids. The CDR3 DNA is TGTGCCAGCAGTTTCCCGACGTCTCATACGCAGTATTTT. Its protein is CASSFPTSHTQYF.

This clonotype has only a few counts. The chain joins TRBV6-5 to TRBJ1-3, with D unclear. The CDR3 is 16 residues long. Trimming left V 2 bases short and J 0 bases short, with 11 bases between. The germline V gene encodes CDR1 MNHEY and CDR2 SVGAGI. This CDR3 reads CASSYSAQTSGNTIYF. As DNA, the CDR3 is TGTGCCAGCAGTTACAGTGCCCAAACCTCTGGAAACACCATATATTTT.

The V call is TRBV18, the J call TRBJ2-1; 7 bases align to TRBD2. CDR1 is KGHSH, CDR2 LQKENI, per germline. CDR3 length equals 14 residues. With V trimmed by 4 bases and J by 4 bases, 4 bases remained unmatched. CDR3 protein: CASSRPAGYNEQFF. The DNA for the CDR3 is TGTGCCAGCTCACGGCCAGCGGGATACAATGAGCAGTTCTTC.

This clonotype showed up many times. The V and J genes are TRBV9 and TRBJ2-1; 12 bases fit TRBD2. This CDR3 has 15 amino acids. Trimming at V came to 3 bases and at J to 4 bases, leaving 2 bases not matched to a gene. Germline V gives CDR1 SGDLS, CDR2 YYNGEE. The DNA for the CDR3 is TGTGCCAGCAGCGCCGGGACTAGCGGGTACAATGAGCAGTTCTTC. Amino acids: CASSAGTSGYNEQFF.

This clonotype occurred a few times. The V and J genes are TRBV7-6 and TRBJ1-4; D uncertain. The germline V gene has CDR1 SGHVS and CDR2 FNYEAQ. V was clipped by 5 bases and J by 3 bases, with 13 bases between them. This CDR3 is 15 amino acids long. CDR3 DNA sequence: TGTGCCAGCAGCCCCGATGGTAGGCCTAATGAAAAACTGTTTTTT. Protein sequence: CASSPDGRPNEKLFF.

This clonotype came up many times. The chain recombines TRBV20-1 with TRBJ2-3, with 7 nucleotides matching TRBD2. Per the germline V gene, CDR1 is DFQATT and CDR2 is SNEGSKA (reference sequence). The CDR3 extends over 17 amino acids. Unmatched junction bases numbered 15, after V lost 2 bases and J lost 4 bases. CDR3 sequence: CSARQPYGGSPADTQYF. In nucleotides, the CDR3 is TGCAGTGCTAGACAACCTTATGGCGGGAGCCCCGCAGATACGCAGTATTTT.

The chain employs TRBV5-1 and TRBJ2-5; 8 positions match TRBD1. Germline V lookup: CDR1 SGHRS, CDR2 YFSETQ. There are 13 residues in the CDR3. The V and J ends lost 5 bases and 4 bases, in that order; junction bases with no gene match: 4. The CDR3 DNA reads TGCGCCAGCAGTTCCACAGGGGGAGAGACCCAGTACTTC. Protein product: CASSSTGGETQYF.